This T cell receptor (beta chain) was retrieved from a study of blood T cell repertoires in COVID-19. Whole-study context: T cells, B-cell-depleted T cells, or PBMCs provided the cDNA or gDNA that served as material.

Measured with immunoSEQ multiplex PCR; TCRdb has only the in-frame clones, and not every one. This sample has some 130,000 clones; 70% to 90% occur once, and the top ten carry over 9%. Germline CDR1 MGHRA, CDR2 YSYEKL. CDR3 length: 16 residues. Trimming removed 3 bases from V and 3 bases from J; junction bases left unmatched: 7. The sequence was obtained from a man aged 50 to 59 with acute or convalescent COVID-19. The rearrangement joins TRBV4-1 to TRBJ2-3, with 9 bases identical to TRBD1. The sequenced sample consisted of peripheral blood. This CDR3 is CASSQGDRGGTDTQYF. CDR3 sequence (DNA): TGCGCCAGCAGCCAGGGCGACAGGGGGGGGACAGATACGCAGTATTTT.